Described below is a single T cell receptor (beta chain) sequence and its context. Its antigen is undetermined. The data were taken from a study of vaccination effects on CD4 cells after COVID-19. Study in general: Each participant was administered two doses of either the BNT162b2 or the mRNA-1273 vaccine. Study observations and caveats: The authors studied few convalescent patients and collected no early post-infection timepoints. Late post-vaccination, clones induced by infection and those induced by vaccine underwent marked clonal contraction.

ViraFEST used viral peptide pools to expand antigen-specific CD4+ T cells before sequencing. Investigators separated out CD4+ T cells once approximately 9 days of culture had passed. Each vaccine recipient was nucleocapsid antibody negative and had no prior SARS-CoV-2 infection. Assay: immunoSEQ multiplex PCR; the TCRdb copy retains only in-frame clones and omits some. In the table there are some 20,000 clones, about 73% of which are singletons. The sequencing used CD4+ T cells from PBMCs cultured with HCoV-229E spike peptides, collected before COVID-19 vaccination. The source is a human donor who received a COVID-19 vaccine.

The DNA for the CDR3 is TGTGCCAGCAGTGAACAGGGTCGAGGGACCATATATTTT. Encoded protein: CASSEQGRGTIYF. The chain joins TRBV6-1 to TRBJ1-3; D might be TRBD1 (5 bases). Trimming pared 2 bases from V and 10 bases from J, leaving 12 bases between. The CDR3 consists of 13 residues. Germline values: CDR1 MNHNS, CDR2 SASEGT.